This T cell receptor (beta chain) stems from a study of T cells after yellow fever vaccination. Unmatched junction bases numbered 5, after V lost 4 bases and J lost 2 bases. The CDR3 covers 14 residues. The germline V gene has CDR1 SGHRS and CDR2 YFSETQ. Using its own MiXCR run on the 5' RACE reads, TCRdb lists one record per CDR3 protein. The sample contains about 430,000 distinct CDR3 sequences, roughly a sixth of which appear only once. The chain carries TRBV5-1 and TRBJ1-2, with 7 bases matching TRBD1. Source: PBMCs, taken before the yellow fever booster vaccination. The source is a man between 18 and 29 years old who received the YFV17D yellow fever vaccine. The CDR3 coding sequence is TGCGCCAGCAGCGGCTGGGGACAGAACTATGGCTACACCTTC. Amino acid sequence: CASSGWGQNYGYTF.